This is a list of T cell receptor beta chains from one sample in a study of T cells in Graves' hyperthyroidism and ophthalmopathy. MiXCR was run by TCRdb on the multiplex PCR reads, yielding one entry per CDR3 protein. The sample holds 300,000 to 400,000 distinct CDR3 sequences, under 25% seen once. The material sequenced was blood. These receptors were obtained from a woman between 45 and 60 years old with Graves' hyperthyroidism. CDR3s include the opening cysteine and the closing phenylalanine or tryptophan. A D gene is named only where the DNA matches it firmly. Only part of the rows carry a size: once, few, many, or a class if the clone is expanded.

TGCAGTGCACGGACGCCCTCTTACAATGAGCAGTTCTTC	CSARTPSYNEQFF	few	TRBV20-1	TRBJ2-1	.
TGTGCCAGCAGCGCCAGACAGGGGCTCAGCACAGATACGCAGTATTTT	CASSARQGLSTDTQYF	.	TRBV7-3	TRBJ2-3	TRBD1
TGTGCCAGCAGTCCCGATCCGCCGGGGTACAATGAGCAGTTCTTC	CASSPDPPGYNEQFF	many	TRBV2	TRBJ2-1	.
TGTGCCAGCAGTTTTTACATGAACACTGAAGCTTTCTTT	CASSFYMNTEAFF	.	TRBV12-3/TRBV12-4	TRBJ1-1	.
TGTGCCAGCAGTTTACCCCCAGTATGGGAGCGTAGGGCAGCATACAGCACAGATACGCAGTATTTT	CASSLPPVWERRAAYSTDTQYF	.	TRBV28	TRBJ2-3	.
TGTGCCAGCAGTTACCCCACTAGCGGCACAGATACGCAGTATTTT	CASSYPTSGTDTQYF	.	TRBV6-5	TRBJ2-3	TRBD2
TGTGCCAGCAGCCCCCAGGGGATCAACAATGAGCAGTTCTTC	CASSPQGINNEQFF	many	TRBV7-9	TRBJ2-1	.
TGCAGTGCTGAGCCCGCAATAAATTCACCCCTCCACTTT	CSAEPAINSPLHF	few	TRBV20-1	TRBJ1-6	.
TGCAGTGCTAAGGGGGCCAGCGGGAGCGGCCACCAAGAGACCCAGTACTTC	CSAKGASGSGHQETQYF	many	TRBV20-1	TRBJ2-5	.
TGTGCCAGCAGCTTAGCGGACCGGGACTACGAGCAGTACTTC	CASSLADRDYEQYF	many	TRBV7-8	TRBJ2-7	.
TGTGCCAGCAGCCCCGTTGCGGGGGCCGCAGATACGCAGTATTTT	CASSPVAGAADTQYF	.	TRBV7-2	TRBJ2-3	.
TGTGCCAGCAGTTTCGCGCCCGGGACGGGGAACACTGAAGCTTTCTTT	CASSFAPGTGNTEAFF	many	TRBV28	TRBJ1-1	.
TGTGCCAGCAGTGATAGGAATTCACCCCTCCACTTT	CASSDRNSPLHF	many	TRBV2	TRBJ1-6	.
TGTGCCAGCAGCCCTCTCATGGGTGACACCATATATTTT	CASSPLMGDTIYF	.	TRBV4-2	TRBJ1-3	.
TGCGCCAGCAGCTCCAGCCGACTAGCGAGCTCCTACAATGAGCAGTTCTTC	CASSSSRLASSYNEQFF	few	TRBV4-1	TRBJ2-1	TRBD2
TGTGCCAGCAGCGAGAGACAGGAAGAGGGTCAGCCCCAGCATTTT	CASSERQEEGQPQHF	.	TRBV7-9	TRBJ1-5	.
TGTGCCAGCGAGGAGGGCCGGTGGGGGGAGACCCAGTACTTC	CASEEGRWGETQYF	few	TRBV3-1	TRBJ2-5	.
TGTGCCAGCAGCTTGGGCTCCACCCAGCCCCAGCATTTT	CASSLGSTQPQHF	few	TRBV11-2	TRBJ1-5	.
TGTGCCAGCAGCTTGGGCGGGGGGCCTGGTGCCTCCTACGAGCAGTACTTC	CASSLGGGPGASYEQYF	few	TRBV7-9	TRBJ2-7	TRBD2
TGTGCCAGCAGCTCAGGGACGGGAGAGACCCAGTACTTC	CASSSGTGETQYF	many	TRBV7-8	TRBJ2-5	.
TGTGCCACGACAACGGGGGGGCACACTGAAGCTTTCTTT	CATTTGGHTEAFF	many	TRBV30	TRBJ1-1	.
TGTGCCAGCAGCTTGACAGGGTGGAATGAAGCTTTCTTT	CASSLTGWNEAFF	many	TRBV7-2	TRBJ1-1	TRBD1
TGCAGTGCTAGAGAAGCCGGACTAGCGGGGGGGCCTCACACCGGGGAGCTGTTTTTT	CSAREAGLAGGPHTGELFF	.	TRBV20-1	TRBJ2-2	TRBD2